These T cell receptor beta chains were read from a single sample in a study of shared clonotypes between healthy human individuals. Libraries were prepared by immunoSEQ multiplex PCR; TCRdb keeps only in-frame clonotypes and omits some of them. The sample lists roughly 500,000 clones, 90% to 96% occurring once. Source material: naive CD4+ T cells sorted from blood. The receptors stem from a woman under 40 in good health. Each CDR3 is given with its conserved first and last residue. Fields, in order: D gene, V gene, CDR3 length, clone size, CDR3 protein. D genes are given only for firm matches. Where a row states a size, it is once, few, many or the class of an expanded clone; other rows omit it.

TRBD2	TRBV18	15	-	CASSPTTSGHYEQYF
-	TRBV11-2	13	once	CASSSDRGETQYF
-	TRBV7-9	15	-	CASSPRGIGVEGYTF
-	TRBV10-3	15	-	CAISEDAGKSYEQYF
-	TRBV29-1	18	-	CSVEQGRKKWLPTYEQYF
TRBD1	TRBV11-2	15	-	CASSLASRGFGEAFF
-	TRBV30	14	-	CAWSAGDGNEKLFF
-	TRBV19	15	-	CASSILAVSGNTIYF
TRBD2	TRBV5-1	14	once	CASSSLAGGFPRYF
TRBD1	TRBV10-3	13	once	CAIKGTEYNEQFF
TRBD2	TRBV11-2	16	-	CASSGPGGARTGEQYF
-	TRBV11-3	13	-	CASSSGLQETQYF
TRBD2	TRBV5-1	15	-	CASSLAGGAPETQYF
TRBD1	TRBV30	13	-	CAWSGQGGYGYTF
-	TRBV5-1	16	-	CASSLWNSGSSYEQYF
-	TRBV18	13	-	CASSPNGARGYTF
TRBD2	TRBV19	14	-	CASSQVNSGGVEFF
TRBD1	TRBV15	17	-	CATSRSQGVSSYNEQFF
TRBD1	TRBV6-5	15	-	CASSRREGARNEQFF
TRBD2	TRBV9	16	-	CASSGGQRGPSYEQYF
-	TRBV19	14	-	CASRRQGTGNTIYF
-	TRBV5-1	14	-	CASSFRGFTGELFF
-	TRBV11-2	13	-	CASSPGRGGELFF
-	TRBV23-1	14	-	CASRQGKGEGGYTF
TRBD1	TRBV13	15	-	CASSALGQGDYEQYF
-	TRBV9	14	-	CASSPPGEGGEQYF
-	TRBV29-1	13	-	CSVQPAGNQPQHF
-	TRBV5-1	12	-	CASNAEGETQYF
TRBD1	TRBV19	15	-	CASSIEGTVNQPQHF
TRBD2	TRBV6-1	14	-	CASQIAGGFNEQYF
-	TRBV5-4	12	-	CASSWPGYEQYF
-	TRBV7-3	10	-	CASAGGELFF
-	TRBV27	12	-	CASRPSPGELFF
-	TRBV18	14	-	CASSPPSGTDTQYF
-	TRBV11-2	16	-	CASSLVGEPNTGELFF
TRBD2	TRBV28	13	-	CASIKREWGEQFF
-	TRBV7-2	13	-	CASSLSFGEPQHF